This is a list of T cell receptor beta chains from one sample in a study of PD-1 blockade in classical Hodgkin lymphoma. The protocol was immunoSEQ multiplex PCR, while the TCRdb copy is restricted to in-frame clones and leaves out a portion. The profile covers 50,000 to 75,000 clones, with more than 70% appearing a single time and more than 5% taken by the ten largest. Sequenced material: peripheral blood mononuclear cells (PBMCs), taken before the second cycle of nivolumab. The receptors originated from a human donor with classical Hodgkin lymphoma. The CDR3 runs from the conserved cysteine through the conserved F or W. A D gene is named only where the DNA matches it firmly. Only part of the rows carry a size: once, few, many, or a class if the clone is expanded.

J gene,clone size,D gene,V gene,CDR3 DNA,CDR3 protein
TRBJ1-1,.,.,TRBV5-1,TGCGCCAGCAGCCCGGGACACCCGCCCACTGAAGCTTTCTTT,CASSPGHPPTEAFF
TRBJ1-3,.,TRBD1,TRBV18,TGTGCCAGCTCACCGAAGACAGGGTCTGGAAACACCATATATTTT,CASSPKTGSGNTIYF
TRBJ2-7,.,.,TRBV29-1,TGCAGCGTTGAAGATCTAAACGGGACGTTAAGCTCCTACGAGCAGTACTTC,CSVEDLNGTLSSYEQYF
TRBJ2-1,once,.,TRBV5-1,TGCGCCAGCAGCCCATCGGTGGCCGATGAGCAGTTCTTC,CASSPSVADEQFF
TRBJ1-1,.,.,TRBV5-1,TGCGCCAGCAGCACCCAGGGGACTGAAGCTTTCTTT,CASSTQGTEAFF
TRBJ1-1,.,.,TRBV6-5,TGTGCCAGCAGCTCCCCGGCGGAGGGCCCTGAAGCTTTCTTT,CASSSPAEGPEAFF
TRBJ1-1,.,.,TRBV7-9,TGTGCCAGCAGCTTAGCGCCGGGGTCTTCAATCACTGAAGCTTTCTTT,CASSLAPGSSITEAFF
TRBJ1-1,once,.,TRBV7-9,TGTGCCAGCAGCTTCCCAGGGACGGTAACTGAAGCTTTCTTT,CASSFPGTVTEAFF
TRBJ2-1,.,TRBD1,TRBV6-6,TGTGCCAGCAGACGGGGACAGGTAGTGTCCTACAATGAGCAGTTCTTC,CASRRGQVVSYNEQFF
TRBJ1-1,.,.,TRBV7-9,TGTGCCCGCACCCGGGTGAACACTGAAGCTTTCTTT,CARTRVNTEAFF
TRBJ1-3,.,.,TRBV5-1,TGCGCCAGCAGCGAGCAGGGTGTGGGAACTGGAAACACCATATATTTT,CASSEQGVGTGNTIYF
TRBJ1-5,few,.,TRBV7-8,TGTGCCAGCAGCCTAGCCCCAGACCGTCCCCAGCATTTT,CASSLAPDRPQHF
TRBJ2-7,.,TRBD1,TRBV13,TGTGCCAGCAGCCCACGGGACAGGGTATATGTCGAGCAGTACTTC,CASSPRDRVYVEQYF
TRBJ2-2,.,.,TRBV5-1,TGCGCCAGCAGCGAGCAGGGCTACACCGGGGAGCTGTTTTTT,CASSEQGYTGELFF
TRBJ2-5,once,.,TRBV5-1,TGCGCCAGCAGCTTGGGAAATTGGTTGACCCAGTACTTC,CASSLGNWLTQYF
TRBJ2-5,.,.,TRBV5-6,TGTGCCAGCAGCTTGGGGGCAGTTCTTCAAGAGACCCAGTACTTC,CASSLGAVLQETQYF
TRBJ2-2,.,.,TRBV25-1,TGTGCCAGCAGTAAATGGGACCTTACCGGGGAGCTGTTTTTT,CASSKWDLTGELFF
TRBJ2-1,.,TRBD2,TRBV6-1,TGTGCCAGCAGTGAAGAGTGGCGGGGGGCTGAGCAGTTCTTC,CASSEEWRGAEQFF
TRBJ2-2,.,.,TRBV6-5,TGTGCCAGCCGAGGCACCGGGGAGCTGTTTTTT,CASRGTGELFF
TRBJ2-5,.,TRBD2,TRBV7-9,TGTGCCAGCAGCCCCCGACTAGCGGGGGGGAAACCATTCCAAGAGACCCAGTACTTC,CASSPRLAGGKPFQETQYF
TRBJ2-7,.,.,TRBV5-1,TGCGCCAGCACCTCCGGGGCGGGCTCCTCCGAGCAGTACTTC,CASTSGAGSSEQYF
TRBJ1-5,.,TRBD1,TRBV27,TGTGCCAGCAGTTTAGCAGGGGGGATTCAGCCCCAGCATTTT,CASSLAGGIQPQHF
TRBJ2-7,.,.,TRBV2,TGTGCCATCCAAGCCATAGCGGAAAGTACATACGAGCAGTACTTC,CAIQAIAESTYEQYF
TRBJ2-3,.,.,TRBV5-1,TGCGCCAGCAGCGCGAACGGAAGGGTGTACACAGATACGCAGTATTTT,CASSANGRVYTDTQYF
TRBJ2-7,.,TRBD1,TRBV14,TGTGCCAGCAGCAAGGGACAGGGGGGGACCTACGAGCAGTACTTC,CASSKGQGGTYEQYF
TRBJ1-1,few,.,TRBV19,TGTGCCAGTAGTGGGGGACGTGAAGCTTTCTTT,CASSGGREAFF
TRBJ2-2,.,TRBD2,TRBV9,TGTGCCAGCAGCCCCCGACTAGCCCGCGGCGGGGAGCTGTTTTTT,CASSPRLARGGELFF
TRBJ2-7,.,.,TRBV5-6,TGTGCCAGCAGCCCAACGCCTGGTTTAGGGGAGCAGTACTTC,CASSPTPGLGEQYF
TRBJ1-1,.,.,TRBV6-5,TGTGCCAGCAGAGGCGTTAGGATCGAGAACACTGAAGCTTTCTTT,CASRGVRIENTEAFF
TRBJ2-7,once,.,TRBV7-6,TGTGCCAGCAGCCGCACCACGGGCAGGAACGAGCAGTACTTC,CASSRTTGRNEQYF
TRBJ1-1,.,.,TRBV10-3,TGTGCCATCAGTGGAGGAGCAGGCGCCACTGAAGCTTTCTTT,CAISGGAGATEAFF
TRBJ1-5,once,.,TRBV7-9,TGTGCCAGCAGCTTGGGGCAGAATCAGCCCCAGCATTTT,CASSLGQNQPQHF
TRBJ2-3,.,TRBD2,TRBV6-1,TGTGCCAGCAGTGGGGTTCTAGCGGGGGGGCATCGTACGCAGTATTTT,CASSGVLAGGHRTQYF
TRBJ1-1,.,.,TRBV10-3,TGTGCCCATCAGCGGGCCGTGAACACTGAAGCTTTCTTT,CAHQRAVNTEAFF
TRBJ1-1,.,.,TRBV5-1,TGCGCCAGCAGCTTCGGCAGGGAGGGCACTGAAGCTTTCTTT,CASSFGREGTEAFF
TRBJ2-3,.,TRBD2,TRBV10-2,TGCGCCAGCAGTGGGACTAGCGGGGGAAATACGCAGTATTTT,CASSGTSGGNTQYF
TRBJ2-4,.,TRBD2,TRBV7-9,TGTGCCAGCAGCTTCGGGACTAGTGGAAACATTCAGTACTTC,CASSFGTSGNIQYF
TRBJ2-5,.,TRBD2,TRBV6-5,TGTGCCAGCACCAGACTAGCGGGGCCTCAAGAGACCCAGTACTTC,CASTRLAGPQETQYF
TRBJ2-5,.,TRBD2,TRBV23-1,TGCGCCAGCAGTCAAGGGGGAGGGGCCCTGGGGGAGACCCAGTACTTC,CASSQGGGALGETQYF
TRBJ2-1,.,TRBD2,TRBV5-1,TGCGCCAGCAGCCCGGGACTAGCGGGGGGAAGGGCTTACAATGAGCAGTTCTTC,CASSPGLAGGRAYNEQFF
TRBJ2-5,.,TRBD1,TRBV29-1,TGCAGCGTTGGCCGCACTTCGACAGGGAAAGAGACCCAGTACTTC,CSVGRTSTGKETQYF
TRBJ1-5,.,.,TRBV19,TGTGCCAGTAGTACAGACAGCGCTAACGATCAGCCCCAGCATTTT,CASSTDSANDQPQHF
TRBJ1-1,few,TRBD1,TRBV4-1,TGCGCCAGCAGCCGACCGGGGACAGGGAGAGCTTTCTTT,CASSRPGTGRAFF
TRBJ1-2,.,.,TRBV6-5,TGTGCCAGCACACCCGGGGTTGCCTATGGCTACACCTTC,CASTPGVAYGYTF
TRBJ2-2,.,.,TRBV5-1,TGCGCCAGCAGCCTTTTTACAGAGGCGAACACCGGGGAGCTGTTTTTT,CASSLFTEANTGELFF
TRBJ2-5,.,.,TRBV14,TGTGCCAGCAGCCAAGTGTGGGACGAGGAGACCCAGTACTTC,CASSQVWDEETQYF
TRBJ1-1,.,.,TRBV5-1,TGCGCCAGCAGCCCGGCGGGGACCAACACTGAAGCTTTCTTT,CASSPAGTNTEAFF